The clone carrying this T cell receptor (beta chain) has a handful of counts. Its antigen is still unknown. With 7 bases removed from V and 1 base from J, the gap between germline ends came to 7 bases. Germline V gene sequence: CDR1 SQVTM, CDR2 ANQGSEA. The CDR3 loop spans 12 amino acids. The sample belongs to a study of post-analysis software for immune sequencing data. In the study overall: Patients with relapsing-remitting, secondary progressive and progressive-relapsing multiple sclerosis courses were all represented.

The library was made from cDNA and included unique molecular identifiers. One entry per CDR3 protein results from TCRdb running MiXCR on the PCR reads. The table lists about 200,000 distinct CDR3 sequences, over 25% of them singletons. Regarding the study as a whole: Relative to controls, patients had about 5 TRBV segments at higher frequency, with TRBV5-6, TRBV5-1 and TRBV20-1 among these. F measure showed strong co-clustering of same-batch samples. There was significantly lower normalized Chao1 diversity in multiple sclerosis patients than in controls.

The sample taken for sequencing was blood. V and J are TRBV29-1 and TRBJ2-2; D gene unclear. The sequence was obtained from a girl under 18 with multiple sclerosis. The CDR3 spells CSGRMNTGELFF. In nucleotides, the CDR3 is TGCAGCGGGCGTATGAACACCGGGGAGCTGTTTTTT.